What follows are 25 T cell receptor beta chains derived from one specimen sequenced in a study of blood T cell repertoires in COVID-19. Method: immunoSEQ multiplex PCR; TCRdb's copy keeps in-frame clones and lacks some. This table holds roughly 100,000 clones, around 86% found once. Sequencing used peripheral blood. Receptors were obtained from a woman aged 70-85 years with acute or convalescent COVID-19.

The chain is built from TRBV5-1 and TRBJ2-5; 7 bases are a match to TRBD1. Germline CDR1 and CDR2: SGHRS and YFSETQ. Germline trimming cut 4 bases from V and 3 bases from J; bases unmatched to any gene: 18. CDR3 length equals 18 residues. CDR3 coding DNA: TGCGCCAGCAGCCTGAACGGACGACAGGGAGTGGGGGAAGAGACCCAGTACTTC. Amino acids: CASSLNGRQGVGEETQYF.

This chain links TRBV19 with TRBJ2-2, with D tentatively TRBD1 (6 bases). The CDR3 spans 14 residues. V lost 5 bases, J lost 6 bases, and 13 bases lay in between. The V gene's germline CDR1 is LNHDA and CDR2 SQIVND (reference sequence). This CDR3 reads CASSPRQGSGELFF. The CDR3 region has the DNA TGTGCCAGTAGTCCGAGGCAGGGGTCCGGGGAGCTGTTTTTT.

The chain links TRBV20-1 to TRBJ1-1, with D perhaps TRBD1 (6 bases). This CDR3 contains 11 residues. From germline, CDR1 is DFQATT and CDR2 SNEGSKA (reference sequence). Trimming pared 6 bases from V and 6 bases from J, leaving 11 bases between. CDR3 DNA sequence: TGCAGTGCCACCAGACAGGCTGAAGCTTTCTTT. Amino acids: CSATRQAEAFF.

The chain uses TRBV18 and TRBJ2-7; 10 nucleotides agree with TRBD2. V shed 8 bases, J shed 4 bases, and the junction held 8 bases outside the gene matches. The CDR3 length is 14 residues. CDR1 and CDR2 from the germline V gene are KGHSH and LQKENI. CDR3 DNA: TGTGCCAGCGCTCCGGGACTAGCGAATTACGAGCAGTACTTC. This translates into CASAPGLANYEQYF.

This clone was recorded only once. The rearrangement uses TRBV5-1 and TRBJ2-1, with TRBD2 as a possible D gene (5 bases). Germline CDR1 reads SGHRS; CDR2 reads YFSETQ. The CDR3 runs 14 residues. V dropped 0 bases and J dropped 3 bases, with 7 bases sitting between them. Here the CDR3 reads CASSLGDYYNEQFF. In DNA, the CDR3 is TGCGCCAGCAGCTTGGGCGACTACTACAATGAGCAGTTCTTC.

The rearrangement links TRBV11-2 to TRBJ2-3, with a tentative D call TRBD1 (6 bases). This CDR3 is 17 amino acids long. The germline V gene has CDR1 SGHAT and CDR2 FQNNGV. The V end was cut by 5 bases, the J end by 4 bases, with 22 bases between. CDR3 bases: TGTGCCAGCAGCGAACGAGGGGTGGGGACACGGGCAGATACGCAGTATTTT. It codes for CASSERGVGTRADTQYF.

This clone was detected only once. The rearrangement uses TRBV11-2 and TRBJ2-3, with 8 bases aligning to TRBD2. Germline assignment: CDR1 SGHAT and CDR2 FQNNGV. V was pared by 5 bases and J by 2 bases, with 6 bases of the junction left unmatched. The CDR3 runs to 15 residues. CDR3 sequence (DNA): TGTGCCAGCAGCGTCATAGCGGGATCCACAGATACGCAGTATTTT. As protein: CASSVIAGSTDTQYF. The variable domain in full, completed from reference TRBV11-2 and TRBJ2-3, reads EAGVAQSPRYKIIEKRQSVAFWCNPISGHATLYWYQQILGQGPKLLIQFQNNGVVDDSQLPKDRFSAERLKGVDSTLKIQPAKLEDSAVYLCASSVIAGSTDTQYFGPGTRLTVL.

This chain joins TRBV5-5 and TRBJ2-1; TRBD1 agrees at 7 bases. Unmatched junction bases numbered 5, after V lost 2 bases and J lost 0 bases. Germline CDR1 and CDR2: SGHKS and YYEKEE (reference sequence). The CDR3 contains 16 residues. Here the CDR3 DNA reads TGTGCCAGCAGCTTAGAGACAGGGAGCTCCTACAATGAGCAGTTCTTC. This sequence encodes CASSLETGSSYNEQFF.

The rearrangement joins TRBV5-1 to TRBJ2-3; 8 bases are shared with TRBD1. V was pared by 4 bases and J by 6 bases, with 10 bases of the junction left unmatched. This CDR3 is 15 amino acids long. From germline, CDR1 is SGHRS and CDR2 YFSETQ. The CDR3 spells CASSRYTGGGDTQYF. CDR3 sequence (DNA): TGCGCCAGCAGCCGCTATACAGGGGGTGGGGATACGCAGTATTTT.

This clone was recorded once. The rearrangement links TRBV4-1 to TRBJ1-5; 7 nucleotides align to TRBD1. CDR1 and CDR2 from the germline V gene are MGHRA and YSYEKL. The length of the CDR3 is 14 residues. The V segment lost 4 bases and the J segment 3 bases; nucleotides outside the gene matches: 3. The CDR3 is CASSRTGLNQPQHF. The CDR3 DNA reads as TGCGCCAGCAGCCGGACAGGCCTCAATCAGCCCCAGCATTTT.

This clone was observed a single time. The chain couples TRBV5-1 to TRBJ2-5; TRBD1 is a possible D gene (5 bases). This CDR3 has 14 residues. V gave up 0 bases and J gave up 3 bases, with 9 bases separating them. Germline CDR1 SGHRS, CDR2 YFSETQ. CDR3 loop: CASSLDAGKETQYF. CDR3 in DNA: TGCGCCAGCAGCTTGGATGCAGGGAAAGAGACCCAGTACTTC.

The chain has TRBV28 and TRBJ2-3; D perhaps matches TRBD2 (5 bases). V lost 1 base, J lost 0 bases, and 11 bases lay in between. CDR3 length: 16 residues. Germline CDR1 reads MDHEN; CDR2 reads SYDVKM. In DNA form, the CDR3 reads TGTGCCAGCAGTTTATTTTATCCGGGAAGCACAGATACGCAGTATTTT. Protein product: CASSLFYPGSTDTQYF.

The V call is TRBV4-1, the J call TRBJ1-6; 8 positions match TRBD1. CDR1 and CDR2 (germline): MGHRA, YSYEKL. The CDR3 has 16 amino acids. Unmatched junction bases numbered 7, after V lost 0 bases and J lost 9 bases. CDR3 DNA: TGCGCCAGCAGCCAAGATCCACCAGGGGGCGGTTCACCCCTCCACTTT. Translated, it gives CASSQDPPGGGSPLHF.

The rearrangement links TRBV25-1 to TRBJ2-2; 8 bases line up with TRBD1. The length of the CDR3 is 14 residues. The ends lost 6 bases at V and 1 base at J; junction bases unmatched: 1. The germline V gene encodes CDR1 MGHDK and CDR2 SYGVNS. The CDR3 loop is CASRGQGNTGELFF. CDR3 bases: TGTGCCAGCAGAGGACAGGGGAACACCGGGGAGCTGTTTTTT.

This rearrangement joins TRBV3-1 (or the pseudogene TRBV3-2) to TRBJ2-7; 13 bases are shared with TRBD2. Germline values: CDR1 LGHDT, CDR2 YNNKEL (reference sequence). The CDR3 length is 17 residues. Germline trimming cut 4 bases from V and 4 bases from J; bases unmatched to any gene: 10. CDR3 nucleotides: TGTGCCAGCAGCCTACTGGGACTAGCGGGGAGGGGGTACGAGCAGTACTTC. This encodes CASSLLGLAGRGYEQYF.

The CDR3 DNA follows: TGTGCCAGCAGCCAACAGGGGCCCTATGGCTACACCTTC. Translated, it gives CASSQQGPYGYTF. The genes are TRBV3-1 (or the pseudogene TRBV3-2) and TRBJ1-2, with a possible D match to TRBD1 (6 bases). The germline V gene encodes CDR1 LGHDT and CDR2 YNNKEL (reference sequence). V was cut by 2 bases and J by 4 bases, with 8 bases left in between. The CDR3 is made up of 13 amino acids.

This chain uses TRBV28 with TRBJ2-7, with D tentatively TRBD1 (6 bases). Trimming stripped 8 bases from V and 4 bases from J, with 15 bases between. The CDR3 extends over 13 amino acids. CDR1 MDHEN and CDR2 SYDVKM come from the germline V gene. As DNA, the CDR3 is TGTGCCAGCGGCGAGAGGGGGTTTTACGAGCAGTACGTC. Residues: CASGERGFYEQYV.

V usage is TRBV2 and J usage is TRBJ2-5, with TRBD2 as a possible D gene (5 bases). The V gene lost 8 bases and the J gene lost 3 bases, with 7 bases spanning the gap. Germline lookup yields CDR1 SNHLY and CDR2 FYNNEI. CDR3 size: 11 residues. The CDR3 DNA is TGTGCCAGCGCGAGGGAAGAGACCCAGTACTTC. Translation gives CASAREETQYF. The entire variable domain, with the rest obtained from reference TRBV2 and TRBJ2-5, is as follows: EPEVTQTPSHQVTQMGQEVILRCVPISNHLYFYWYRQILGQKVEFLVSFYNNEISEKSEIFDDQFSVERPDGSNFTLKIRSTKLEDSAMYFCASAREETQYFGPGTRLLVL.

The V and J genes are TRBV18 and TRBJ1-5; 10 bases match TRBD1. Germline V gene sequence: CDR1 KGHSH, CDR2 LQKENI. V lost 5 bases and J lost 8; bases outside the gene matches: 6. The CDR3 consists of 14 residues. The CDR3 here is CASSSGQGGEPQHF. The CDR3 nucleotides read TGTGCCAGCTCATCAGGACAGGGGGGAGAGCCCCAGCATTTT.

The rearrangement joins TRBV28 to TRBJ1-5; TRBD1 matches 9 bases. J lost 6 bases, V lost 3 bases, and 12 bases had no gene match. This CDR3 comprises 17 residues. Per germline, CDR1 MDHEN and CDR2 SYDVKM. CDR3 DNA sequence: TGTGCCAGCAGTTTGGGCGGGACAGGGTTTTCAGGTCAGCCCCAGCATTTT. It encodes CASSLGGTGFSGQPQHF.

CDR3 region: CASSRSRDRGIYNSPLHF. As DNA, the CDR3 is TGTGCCAGCAGCCGTAGCCGGGACAGGGGTATCTATAATTCACCCCTCCACTTT. This chain uses TRBV3-1 (or the pseudogene TRBV3-2) with TRBJ1-6, with 10 bases lining up with TRBD1. The ends lost 4 bases at V and 3 bases at J; junction bases unmatched: 9. This CDR3 is 18 amino acids long. Germline V gene sequence: CDR1 LGHDT, CDR2 YNNKEL (reference sequence).

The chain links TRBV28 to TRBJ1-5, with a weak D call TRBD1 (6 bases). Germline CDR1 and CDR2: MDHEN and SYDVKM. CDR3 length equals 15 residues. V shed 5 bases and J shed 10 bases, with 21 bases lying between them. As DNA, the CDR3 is TGTGCCAGCAGTCTAACCACGACAGGCGGCGGTCCCCAGCATTTT. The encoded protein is CASSLTTTGGGPQHF. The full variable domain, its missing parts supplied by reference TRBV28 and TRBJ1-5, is DVKVTQSSRYLVKRTGEKVFLECVQDMDHENMFWYRQDPGLGLRLIYFSYDVKMKEKGDIPEGYSVSREKKERFSLILESASTNQTSMYLCASSLTTTGGGPQHFGDGTRLSIL.

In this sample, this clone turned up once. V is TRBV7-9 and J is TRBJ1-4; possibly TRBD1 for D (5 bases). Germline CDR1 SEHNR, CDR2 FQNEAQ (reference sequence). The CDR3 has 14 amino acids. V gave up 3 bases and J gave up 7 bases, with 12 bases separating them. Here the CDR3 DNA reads TGTGCCAGCAGCTTGGGGCAGGGTGCTGAAAAACTGTTTTTT. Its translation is CASSLGQGAEKLFF.

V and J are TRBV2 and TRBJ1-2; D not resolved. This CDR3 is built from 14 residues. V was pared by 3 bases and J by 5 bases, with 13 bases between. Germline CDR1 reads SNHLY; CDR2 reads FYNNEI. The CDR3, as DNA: TGTGCCAGCAGTGACGGGTGGATTAAATATGGCTACACCTTC. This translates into CASSDGWIKYGYTF.

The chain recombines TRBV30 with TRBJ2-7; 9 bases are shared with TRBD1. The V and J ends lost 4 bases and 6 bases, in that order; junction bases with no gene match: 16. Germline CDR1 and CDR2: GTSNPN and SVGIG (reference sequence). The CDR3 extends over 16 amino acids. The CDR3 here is CAWIRRTGTGLGEQYF. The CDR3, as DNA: TGTGCCTGGATACGAAGAACCGGGACAGGGCTCGGCGAGCAGTACTTC.